The 23 T cell receptor beta chains in this list originate from one sample, sequenced in a study of radiation and T cells in renal cell carcinoma (dated by TCRdb to the early 2020s). Interpreted using the paper, the time point label stands for: tumor resected at nephrectomy. This specimen's treatment or condition label, per the study, means: 15 Gy SBRT to primary tumor, nephrectomy 4 weeks later. Library creation used the immunoSEQ multiplex PCR assay. This is the immuneACCESS table as TCRdb keeps it, with only in-frame sequences that have V and J called. A part of the clones is gone; compared with another copy, unresolved V genes explain less than half, and the rest is unexplained. The sample has 4,000 or so clones on record, approximately 56% of them singletons. The ten largest make up 42% of the sample. The input for sequencing was tumor tissue, taken from a patient whose treatment included radiotherapy and nephrectomy. The source is a woman aged 60-75 years with renal cell carcinoma.

The chain uses TRBV5-1 and TRBJ1-4; 7 bases are shared with TRBD1. Per the germline V gene, CDR1 is SGHRS and CDR2 is YFSETQ. The V gene end was trimmed by 0 bases and the J gene end by 5 bases; junction bases not matched to a gene: 13. This CDR3 is built from 18 residues. The chain's CDR3 is CASSLGTTSGGGNEKLFF. Here the CDR3 DNA reads TGCGCCAGCAGCTTGGGAACCACTTCGGGAGGGGGCAATGAAAAACTGTTTTTT.

This clone was seen just once. The J gene is TRBJ2-3, the V gene TRBV4-3, with 8 bases aligning to TRBD2. In germline, CDR1 is LGHNA, CDR2 YSLEER. The CDR3 covers 16 residues. J gave up 6 bases and V 1 base, and 9 bases lay outside the gene matches. The CDR3 region is CASSQVGSGGRDTQYF. CDR3 nucleotide sequence: TGCGCCAGCAGCCAAGTGGGGAGCGGGGGCCGGGATACGCAGTATTTT.

The chain carries TRBV7-6 and TRBJ1-3, with TRBD1 matching 12 bases. The trim removed 2 bases at V and 0 bases at J, leaving 8 bases unmatched. The germline CDR1 and CDR2 sequences are SGHVS and FNYEAQ. The CDR3 is 19 residues long. The CDR3 spells CASSLRGTGGAPSGNTIYF. As DNA, the CDR3 is TGTGCCAGCAGCTTAAGGGGGACAGGGGGCGCTCCCTCTGGAAACACCATATATTTT.

This clone was observed once. The V and J genes are TRBV19 and TRBJ2-1; the match to TRBD2 covers 9 bases. This CDR3 has 13 residues. V lost 6 bases and J lost 9; bases outside the gene matches: 6. Germline values: CDR1 LNHDA, CDR2 SQIVND (reference sequence). CDR3 nucleotide sequence: TGTGCCAGTAGCGTGCGGGGGGGCTCTGAGCAGTTCTTC. It translates to CASSVRGGSEQFF.

The rearrangement uses TRBV5-5 and TRBJ2-1; tentative D call: TRBD1 (6 bases). V lost 2 bases to trimming and J lost 10 bases, with 19 bases between them. CDR1 and CDR2 (germline): SGHKS, YYEKEE (reference sequence). The length of the CDR3 is 15 residues. The CDR3 is CASSFGDTTNREQFF. CDR3 coding DNA: TGTGCCAGCAGCTTCGGGGACACGACTAATCGAGAGCAGTTCTTC.

V gene TRBV7-3 combines with J gene TRBJ1-6; the D gene is possibly TRBD1 (5 bases). In germline, CDR1 is SGHTA, CDR2 FQGTGA. Trimming stripped 2 bases from V and 16 bases from J, with 18 bases between. The CDR3 is made up of 14 amino acids. For the CDR3, the DNA is TGTGCCAGCAGCTTATCCCCCCAGGGTGGATCGCTCCACTTT. Amino acids: CASSLSPQGGSLHF.

The chain has TRBV29-1 and TRBJ1-2, with 8 bases aligning to TRBD1. The CDR3 has 12 residues. With V trimmed by 6 bases and J by 7 bases, 7 bases remained unmatched. CDR1 and CDR2 from the germline V gene are SQVTM and ANQGSEA. CDR3 sequence: CSVVRGRLGYTF. The CDR3 nucleotides read TGCAGCGTGGTCAGGGGGCGTCTTGGCTACACCTTC.

The chain is built from TRBV9 and TRBJ1-3; D is uncertain. V was trimmed by 0 bases and J by 10 bases, leaving 5 bases between them. The CDR3 extends over 11 amino acids. Germline V CDR1 and CDR2: SGDLS, YYNGEE. CDR3 in amino acids: CASSVGETIYF. The CDR3 bases are TGTGCCAGCAGCGTAGGAGAGACCATATATTTT.

CDR3 coding DNA: TGTGCCAGTAGTCTTGGACAGTCCCCTACCGAGCAGTACTTC. Encoded protein: CASSLGQSPTEQYF. The V gene is TRBV19, the J gene TRBJ2-7, with D possibly matching TRBD1 (6 bases). V lost 5 bases to trimming and J lost 6 bases, with 17 bases between them. CDR3 length equals 14 residues. The germline V gene has CDR1 LNHDA and CDR2 SQIVND (reference sequence).

This clone was seen a few times. CDR3 sequence: CASSLALQGAGYGYTF. CDR3 DNA: TGCGCCAGCAGCTTGGCTCTACAGGGGGCGGGATATGGCTACACCTTC. The V and J genes are TRBV5-1 and TRBJ1-2, with 9 bases fitting TRBD1. The CDR3 spans 16 residues. The trim removed 0 bases at V and 5 bases at J, leaving 8 bases unmatched. The germline gives CDR1 SGHRS, CDR2 YFSETQ.

The chain recombines TRBV6-5 with TRBJ2-7; no clear D gene. CDR3 length: 13 residues. The germline gives CDR1 MNHEY, CDR2 SVGAGI. Deletions cut 10 bases from V and 3 bases from J, with 16 bases between. The CDR3 DNA reads TGTGCCACCTATGAGGAGTTTCACTACGAGCAGTACTTC. This sequence encodes CATYEEFHYEQYF.

J is TRBJ1-1 and V is TRBV7-2; 8 nucleotides agree with TRBD1. The length of the CDR3 is 14 residues. CDR1 is SGHTA, CDR2 FQGNSA, per germline. V was clipped by 5 bases and J by 5 bases; unmatched bases: 7. The DNA for the CDR3 is TGTGCCAGCAGCCCGCAGGGGGCGACAACTGAAGCTTTCTTT. Translation gives CASSPQGATTEAFF.

This clone was detected a few times. The CDR3 region is CASSWIAGQSYEQYF. The CDR3 DNA follows: TGTGCCAGCAGCTGGATAGCGGGACAGTCGTACGAGCAGTACTTC. The chain couples TRBV7-2 to TRBJ2-7, with a possible D match to TRBD2 (8 bases). CDR1 is SGHTA, CDR2 FQGNSA, per germline. Trimming pared 4 bases from V and 4 bases from J, leaving 17 bases between. There are 15 residues in the CDR3.

The chain recombines TRBV19 with TRBJ1-1; possible D gene TRBD1, 5 bases. Trimming took off 10 bases at V and 5 bases at J, with 11 bases between the two ends. The CDR3 extends over 11 amino acids. Germline CDR1 LNHDA, CDR2 SQIVND (reference sequence). CDR3 nucleotides: TGTGCCACCCAGCGACAGACTGAAGCTTTCTTT. This encodes CATQRQTEAFF.

Here the CDR3 reads CASSDGRGLGEQFF. The CDR3 DNA reads as TGTGCCAGTAGTGATGGGCGGGGGTTGGGTGAGCAGTTCTTC. The chain joins TRBV19 to TRBJ2-1; 7 bases match TRBD2. V trimming: 5 bases; J trimming: 9 bases; junction bases outside the gene matches: 10. Germline V CDR1 and CDR2: LNHDA, SQIVND (reference sequence). The CDR3 spans 14 residues. The variable domain in full, completed from reference TRBV19 and TRBJ2-1, reads DGGITQSPKYLFRKEGQNVTLSCEQNLNHDAMYWYRQDPGQGLRLIYYSQIVNDFQKGDIAEGYSVSREKKESFPLTVTSAQKNPTAFYLCASSDGRGLGEQFFGPGTRLTVL.

Only one count was recorded for this clone. The chain carries TRBV5-5 and TRBJ2-2; 11 bases agree with TRBD2. J gave up 6 bases and V 3 bases, and 13 bases lay outside the gene matches. This CDR3 spans 18 amino acids. Per the germline V gene, CDR1 is SGHKS and CDR2 is YYEKEE (reference sequence). The CDR3: CASSSSPKTSGKAGELFF. The CDR3 DNA reads TGTGCCAGCAGCTCGTCACCCAAGACTAGCGGGAAAGCCGGGGAGCTGTTTTTT.

In its sample, this clone was seen a few times. In nucleotides, the CDR3 is TGTGCCAGTTCCTATGGGGGGGACACTGAAGCTTTCTTT. Encoded protein: CASSYGGDTEAFF. This chain links TRBV25-1 with TRBJ1-1; D perhaps matches TRBD1 (5 bases). This CDR3 has 13 amino acids. Germline V gives CDR1 MGHDK, CDR2 SYGVNS. Trimming cost V 9 bases and J 3 bases, with 14 bases left between them.

This clone was found a few times. The chain combines TRBV5-6 with TRBJ1-2; unclear D gene. Trimming shortened V by 0 bases and J by 8 bases, and 8 bases separated the two germline ends. The CDR3 contains 12 residues. From germline, CDR1 is SGHDT and CDR2 YYEEEE. The CDR3 reads CASSLGAYGYTF. The CDR3, as DNA: TGTGCCAGCAGCTTGGGGGCATACGGCTACACCTTC.

This chain links TRBV19 with TRBJ2-3; tentative D call: TRBD2 (6 bases). Between the trimmed V and J ends, which lost 7 bases and 2 bases, there was a span of 13 bases. The CDR3 extends over 14 amino acids. Per the germline V gene, CDR1 is LNHDA and CDR2 is SQIVND (reference sequence). As DNA, the CDR3 is TGTGCCAGTAAAAACCCGGGGGACACAGATACGCAGTATTTT. Its protein is CASKNPGDTDTQYF. Complete variable domain (other parts from reference TRBV19 and TRBJ2-3): DGGITQSPKYLFRKEGQNVTLSCEQNLNHDAMYWYRQDPGQGLRLIYYSQIVNDFQKGDIAEGYSVSREKKESFPLTVTSAQKNPTAFYLCASKNPGDTDTQYFGPGTRLTVL.

This clone was found once. The genes are TRBV6-5 and TRBJ2-5, with 9 bases matching TRBD1. This CDR3 is built from 12 residues. V dropped 4 bases and J dropped 7; count of bases not matched to a gene: 1. Germline V CDR1 and CDR2: MNHEY, SVGAGI. The CDR3 spells CASSSDRGTQYF. The CDR3 bases are TGTGCCAGCAGTTCGGACAGGGGGACCCAGTACTTC.

The gene calls are TRBV30 and TRBJ2-2; the D gene is possibly TRBD2 (5 bases). Trimming stripped 1 base from V and 3 bases from J, with 12 bases between. The CDR3 has 15 residues. Germline V CDR1 and CDR2: GTSNPN, SVGIG (reference sequence). The CDR3 sequence: CAWSGGRVDTGELFF. CDR3 nucleotide sequence: TGTGCCTGGAGTGGAGGGCGGGTCGACACCGGGGAGCTGTTTTTT.

The chain joins TRBV5-1 to TRBJ2-7; 10 positions match TRBD1. This CDR3 comprises 15 residues. Germline values: CDR1 SGHRS, CDR2 YFSETQ. Trimming cost V 0 bases and J 2 bases; bases outside gene matches: 2. The CDR3 nucleotides are TGCGCCAGCAGCTTGGGGGACAGGGGCCCCTACGAGCAGTACTTC. Its protein is CASSLGDRGPYEQYF.

The chain joins TRBV7-9 to TRBJ2-2; the D is unclear. With 4 bases removed from V and 6 bases from J, the gap between germline ends came to 12 bases. This CDR3 has 14 residues. Germline V CDR1 and CDR2: SEHNR, FQNEAQ (reference sequence). The CDR3 DNA reads TGTGCCAGCAGCTACCACGTTAACGCCGGGGAGCTGTTTTTT. Its protein product is CASSYHVNAGELFF. Based on the CDR3 plus reference TRBV7-9 and TRBJ2-2, the full variable domain is DTGVSQNPRHKITKRGQNVTFRCDPISEHNRLYWYRQTLGQGPEFLTYFQNEAQLEKSRLLSDRFSAERPKGSFSTLEIQRTEQGDSAMYLCASSYHVNAGELFFGEGSRLTVL.